This TCR beta chain derives from a study of cytotoxic CD8 clonotypes in ibrutinib-treated CLL. Per the germline V gene, CDR1 is SGHTA and CDR2 is FQGNSA. This CDR3 spans 15 amino acids. The V end was cut by 5 bases, the J end by 2 bases, with 16 bases between. Generated by immunoSEQ multiplex PCR, the TCRdb table keeps only in-frame clones and is missing some. The profile covers approximately 150,000 clones, with 60% to 80% appearing a single time and 25% to 30% taken by the ten largest. This TCR was recovered from a human donor with chronic lymphocytic leukemia. V usage is TRBV7-2 and J usage is TRBJ2-7, with D perhaps TRBD1 (6 bases). The specimen comprised PBMCs, sampled after 12 months of ibrutinib treatment. The CDR3 DNA follows: TGTGCCAGCAGCCGGACCTGGACAGTTGCCTACGAGCAGTACTTC. Residues: CASSRTWTVAYEQYF. The full variable domain, completed using reference TRBV7-2 and TRBJ2-7, is GAGVSQSPSNKVTEKGKDVELRCDPISGHTALYWYRQSLGQGLEFLIYFQGNSAPDKSGLPSDRFSAERTGGSVSTLTIQRTQQEDSAVYLCASSRTWTVAYEQYFGPGTRLTVT.